This T cell receptor (beta chain) was retrieved from a study of identical twins. Healthy Caucasian individuals made up all the donors. This clonotype was counted at least ten times. CDR3 size: 16 residues. Trimming shortened V by 6 bases and J by 2 bases, and 18 bases separated the two germline ends. cDNA molecules carried unique molecular identifiers, and template switching added a universal primer site. TCRdb redid the calling of the 5' RACE reads with MiXCR, one entry per CDR3 protein. The data contain roughly 290,000 distinct CDR3 sequences, 8% to 9.5% of them singletons. The same sample was also studied in work on yellow fever vaccine responses in identical twins.

The sequenced material came from CD8+ T cells sorted from blood. The chain joins TRBV12-3 or TRBV12-4 to TRBJ2-3; D is perhaps TRBD1 (6 bases). The clonotype comes from a woman under 30 in good health. CDR3 DNA sequence: TGTGCCAGCAGCAACCCAGGGGTAACTATCACAGATACGCAGTATTTT. This codes for CASSNPGVTITDTQYF.